This T cell receptor (beta chain) was sequenced for a study of blood T cell repertoires in COVID-19. Study-wide context: Samples representing acute and convalescent COVID-19 were sourced from the United States, Italy and Spain. The cDNA or gDNA used as material had been derived from T cells, B-cell-depleted T cells, or PBMCs.

In the original processing: Quantification of nucleated cells was approximated via reference gene primer amplification. Sequenced by immunoSEQ multiplex PCR; TCRdb stores in-frame clones only, minus some. V, J and clone size reflect that table, while D and trimming were determined from the DNA. The sample carries approximately 220,000 clones, about four fifths recorded once. CDR1 is MNHEY, CDR2 SMNVEV, per germline (reference sequence). This CDR3 spans 16 amino acids. With 5 bases clipped from V and 3 bases from J, the junction kept 10 bases outside the gene matches. What was sequenced was peripheral blood. The V and J genes are TRBV27 and TRBJ2-3; 8 bases are a match to TRBD2. The TCR originated in a woman in her thirties or forties with active or convalescent COVID-19. The CDR3 DNA reads TGTGCCAGCAGTACTCGACTAGCGAGCGGGACAGATACGCAGTATTTT. This codes for CASSTRLASGTDTQYF.